Each of the 5 T cell receptor beta chains below was sequenced from the same sample in a study of shared clonotypes between healthy human individuals. Only in-frame clones appear in the TCRdb table, and some are missing; sequencing was by immunoSEQ multiplex PCR. Of roughly 1 million clones listed, about 74% are singletons. Sample: memory CD4+ T cells sorted from blood. Indicated subset: CD45RA-negative fraction. The source is a man younger than 35 in good health.

On this clone: Possible read error: a much larger clone is one base away. The CDR3 DNA is TGTGCCAGCAGTAAACAGGGGAACACTGAAGCTTTCTTT. As protein: CASSKQGNTEAFF. This chain links TRBV6-4 with TRBJ1-1; maybe TRBD1 (6 bases). Trimming shortened V by 5 bases and J by 1 base, and 8 bases separated the two germline ends. The CDR3 totals 13 residues. CDR1 and CDR2 (germline): MRHNA, SNTAGT.

This clone was seen a handful of times. The chain recombines TRBV18 with TRBJ2-7, with a possible D match to TRBD1 (6 bases). The CDR3 contains 14 residues. Germline values: CDR1 KGHSH, CDR2 LQKENI. V gave up 4 bases and J gave up 2 bases, with 12 bases separating them. Here the CDR3 DNA reads TGTGCCAGCTCACTAAAGGACAGAGCCTACGAGCAGTACTTC. Its translation is CASSLKDRAYEQYF. Together with reference TRBV18 and TRBJ2-7, the CDR3 gives the full variable domain: NAGVMQNPRHLVRRRGQEARLRCSPMKGHSHVYWYRQLPEEGLKFMVYLQKENIIDESGMPKERFSAEFPKEGPSILRIQQVVRGDSAAYFCASSLKDRAYEQYFGPGTRLTVT.

The V gene is TRBV6-5, the J gene TRBJ1-6, with TRBD1 matching 9 bases. Germline-derived CDR1 and CDR2 are MNHEY and SVGAGI. CDR3 length equals 15 residues. V shed 1 base, J shed 6 bases, and the junction held 1 base outside the gene matches. The CDR3 protein is CASSYYRGPNSPLHF. CDR3 DNA: TGTGCCAGCAGTTACTACAGGGGGCCTAATTCACCCCTCCACTTT.

Of note for this clone: Other DNA sequences from this sample encode an identical CDR3 as well. This chain connects TRBV19 to TRBJ2-3; D possibly corresponds to TRBD1 (6 bases). CDR3 size: 15 residues. V was pared by 1 base and J by 3 bases, with 11 bases between. Germline V gene sequence: CDR1 LNHDA, CDR2 SQIVND (reference sequence). CDR3 sequence (DNA): TGTGCCAGTAGTATAGCTGGGGGCGCAACAGATACGCAGTATTTT. Encoded protein: CASSIAGGATDTQYF.

This chain connects TRBV6-1 to TRBJ1-6; possibly TRBD1 for D (5 bases). Germline CDR1 MNHNS, CDR2 SASEGT. CDR3 length equals 15 residues. V was clipped by 6 bases and J by 0 bases, with 9 bases between them. CDR3 in DNA: TGTGCCAGCAGGCAGGGCGGCTCCTATAATTCACCCCTCCACTTT. Translated, it gives CASRQGGSYNSPLHF.